The rows below give T cell receptor beta chains drawn from one sample of a study of T-cell memory formation after mild COVID-19. TCRdb called the 5' RACE reads again in MiXCR, with one record for every CDR3 protein. Altogether 150,000 to 200,000 distinct CDR3 sequences are present, roughly 14% being singletons, with the ten largest covering around 14%. Sample: PBMCs or a T cell subset sorted from them (not recorded which). Every receptor here comes from an adult woman who had mild COVID-19 (a few samples of this study predate the infection). Cell type and time point are not known. Both conserved end residues are part of each CDR3. D genes are given only for firm matches. Not all rows give a size; the values are once, few, many and, for expanded clones, a class.

v_call: TRBV7-9; d_call: TRBD1; j_call: TRBJ2-5; clone_size: many; cdr3_nt: TGTGCCAGCAGCTCAAGACAGGGCCCAGAGACCCAGTACTTC; cdr3_aa: CASSSRQGPETQYF
v_call: TRBV20-1; d_call: TRBD2; j_call: TRBJ2-1; clone_size: few; cdr3_nt: TGCAGTGCTAGAACGGGACTAGCGGGAGTTTGGTACAATGAGCAGTTCTTC; cdr3_aa: CSARTGLAGVWYNEQFF
v_call: TRBV5-1; d_call: TRBD1; j_call: TRBJ2-7; clone_size: many; cdr3_nt: TGCGCCAGCAGCCCGGGGACAGCCACCCACGAGCAGTACTTC; cdr3_aa: CASSPGTATHEQYF
v_call: TRBV15; d_call: .; j_call: TRBJ1-5; clone_size: few; cdr3_nt: TGTGCCACCAGCACCGGGACCGGCAATCAGCCCCAGCATTTT; cdr3_aa: CATSTGTGNQPQHF
v_call: TRBV7-9; d_call: TRBD1; j_call: TRBJ1-2; clone_size: few; cdr3_nt: TGTGCCAGCAGCTTGGCGGGACAGAGCACCTTC; cdr3_aa: CASSLAGQSTF
v_call: TRBV2; d_call: TRBD2; j_call: TRBJ2-5; clone_size: .; cdr3_nt: TGTGCCAGCAGTGAAGGACTAGCGGGGGGGCCGGGGGAGACCCAGTACTTC; cdr3_aa: CASSEGLAGGPGETQYF
v_call: TRBV5-1; d_call: TRBD1; j_call: TRBJ2-7; clone_size: few; cdr3_nt: TGCGCCAGCAGCCGGGGACAGTCGAGCAACGAGCAGTACTTC; cdr3_aa: CASSRGQSSNEQYF
v_call: TRBV4-1; d_call: TRBD1; j_call: TRBJ1-1; clone_size: few; cdr3_nt: TGCGCCAGCAGCCAAGTGGGTCAGGGGGACGAAGCTTTCTTT; cdr3_aa: CASSQVGQGDEAFF
v_call: TRBV29-1; d_call: .; j_call: TRBJ2-7; clone_size: few; cdr3_nt: TGCAGCGTCGCCGGGGTGGACTCCCCCTACGAGCAGTACTTC; cdr3_aa: CSVAGVDSPYEQYF
v_call: TRBV30; d_call: TRBD1; j_call: TRBJ1-4; clone_size: .; cdr3_nt: TGTGCCTGGAGTCTTACAACAGGGGGCCGGGAAAAACTGTTTTTT; cdr3_aa: CAWSLTTGGREKLFF
v_call: TRBV18; d_call: TRBD2; j_call: TRBJ2-5; clone_size: few; cdr3_nt: TGTGCCAGCTCACCACTAGAAGCGGGGGGATCCCAAGAGACCCAGTACTTC; cdr3_aa: CASSPLEAGGSQETQYF
v_call: TRBV7-9; d_call: .; j_call: TRBJ2-5; clone_size: .; cdr3_nt: TGTGCCAGCAGGGCAGTATCAGAGACCCAGTACTTC; cdr3_aa: CASRAVSETQYF
v_call: TRBV12-3/TRBV12-4; d_call: .; j_call: TRBJ2-7; clone_size: many; cdr3_nt: TGTGCCAGCAGTTTTCAAGGCTACGAGCAGTACTTC; cdr3_aa: CASSFQGYEQYF
v_call: TRBV20-1; d_call: TRBD1; j_call: TRBJ1-2; clone_size: few; cdr3_nt: TGCAGTGCTCCTCGGGACAGCCACTATGGCTACACCTTC; cdr3_aa: CSAPRDSHYGYTF
v_call: TRBV3-1; d_call: .; j_call: TRBJ1-1; clone_size: few; cdr3_nt: TGTGCCAGCAGCCGCCAAGATAGGGTATCCGCTGAAGCTTTCTTT; cdr3_aa: CASSRQDRVSAEAFF
v_call: TRBV10-3; d_call: .; j_call: TRBJ1-1; clone_size: .; cdr3_nt: TGTGCCATCAGCCCCGTGGGGGGTCGGGCTGAAGCTTTCTTT; cdr3_aa: CAISPVGGRAEAFF
v_call: TRBV7-8; d_call: .; j_call: TRBJ2-2; clone_size: many; cdr3_nt: TGTGCCAGCAGCTTAGATCTAGCCGCCGGGGAGCTGTTTTTT; cdr3_aa: CASSLDLAAGELFF
v_call: TRBV29-1; d_call: .; j_call: TRBJ1-4; clone_size: few; cdr3_nt: TGCAGCGTTGAAGATCCGTGGCTTAGAGCGAGGAGTTTT; cdr3_aa: CSVEDPWLRARSF
v_call: TRBV3-1; d_call: .; j_call: TRBJ2-1; clone_size: few; cdr3_nt: TGTGCCAGCAGCCAATGGGGGAGGCTCTACAATGAGCAGTTCTTC; cdr3_aa: CASSQWGRLYNEQFF
v_call: TRBV5-1; d_call: TRBD1; j_call: TRBJ2-2; clone_size: many; cdr3_nt: TGCGCCAGCAGCATAGGACAGGGTACAAACACCGGGGAGCTGTTTTTT; cdr3_aa: CASSIGQGTNTGELFF
v_call: TRBV7-6; d_call: .; j_call: TRBJ2-1; clone_size: .; cdr3_nt: TGTGCCAGCAGCTTAGCCTCAGGGGGGAAAAGTGAGCAGTTCTTC; cdr3_aa: CASSLASGGKSEQFF
v_call: TRBV3-1; d_call: TRBD1; j_call: TRBJ2-3; clone_size: few; cdr3_nt: TGTGCCAGCAGCCCGTGGGGGACAGGGGGCCCAGATACGCAGTATTTT; cdr3_aa: CASSPWGTGGPDTQYF
v_call: TRBV6-6; d_call: .; j_call: TRBJ2-5; clone_size: .; cdr3_nt: TGTGCCAGCACACACCAAGAGACCCAGTACTTC; cdr3_aa: CASTHQETQYF
v_call: TRBV6-4; d_call: TRBD2; j_call: TRBJ2-1; clone_size: few; cdr3_nt: TGTGCTAACAGCTTCGGGCGGGAGGACAATGAGCAGTTCTTC; cdr3_aa: CANSFGREDNEQFF
v_call: TRBV20-1; d_call: TRBD2; j_call: TRBJ2-7; clone_size: few; cdr3_nt: TGCAGTGTGGGGACTAGCGCTCCCTCCGAGCAGTACTTC; cdr3_aa: CSVGTSAPSEQYF
v_call: TRBV7-3; d_call: TRBD2; j_call: TRBJ2-2; clone_size: .; cdr3_nt: TGTGCCAGCAGCCCAACCGCGGGGGAAAACACCGGGGAGCTGTTTTTT; cdr3_aa: CASSPTAGENTGELFF
v_call: TRBV7-3; d_call: .; j_call: TRBJ2-1; clone_size: .; cdr3_nt: TGTGCCAGCAGTCCGGACTGGGACAATGAGCAGTTCTTC; cdr3_aa: CASSPDWDNEQFF
v_call: TRBV7-9; d_call: .; j_call: TRBJ2-7; clone_size: many; cdr3_nt: TGTGCCAGCAGCTTAGGGGACGAGCAGTACTTC; cdr3_aa: CASSLGDEQYF
v_call: TRBV29-1; d_call: .; j_call: TRBJ2-3; clone_size: .; cdr3_nt: TGCAGCGTTGCGGGGCAGCACACAGATACGCAGTATTTT; cdr3_aa: CSVAGQHTDTQYF
v_call: TRBV6-5; d_call: .; j_call: TRBJ2-2; clone_size: .; cdr3_nt: TGTGCCAGCAGTTACCGGCGCGCCGGGGAGCTGTTTTTT; cdr3_aa: CASSYRRAGELFF
v_call: TRBV29-1; d_call: .; j_call: TRBJ1-3; clone_size: few; cdr3_nt: TGCAGCGGACAGAACTCTGGAAACACCATATATTTT; cdr3_aa: CSGQNSGNTIYF
v_call: TRBV27; d_call: .; j_call: TRBJ1-1; clone_size: .; cdr3_nt: TGTGCCAGCAGAAAAGGCGGTCTCTCGAACACTGAAGCTTTCTTT; cdr3_aa: CASRKGGLSNTEAFF
v_call: TRBV6-6; d_call: .; j_call: TRBJ2-2; clone_size: many; cdr3_nt: TGTGCCAGCCAAAACGACAGGAACACCGGGGAGCTGTTTTTT; cdr3_aa: CASQNDRNTGELFF
v_call: TRBV7-9; d_call: .; j_call: TRBJ1-1; clone_size: .; cdr3_nt: TGTGCCAGCAGGGGGGTCAACGGGAACACTGAAGCTTTCTTT; cdr3_aa: CASRGVNGNTEAFF